This is a list of T cell receptor beta chains from one sample in a study of blood T cell repertoires in COVID-19. Profiled with immunoSEQ multiplex PCR; TCRdb holds only in-frame clones, not every one. The sample lists 9,000 to 15,000 clones, about 71% occurring once. Sequencing was performed on peripheral blood. These receptor sequences come from a man aged 55 to 70 with COVID-19, enrolled during active disease. CDR3s include the opening cysteine and the closing phenylalanine or tryptophan. A D gene is named only where the DNA matches it firmly. Size is omitted from some rows. Given values are once, few, many or a class for expanded clones.

V	D	size	J	DNA	CDR3
TRBV7-2	NA	NA	TRBJ2-1	TGTGCCAGCAGCCTCCTCTACAATGAGCAGTTCTTC	CASSLLYNEQFF
TRBV5-5	NA	NA	TRBJ2-1	TGTGCCAGCAGCTTCAGTCTCATGGTATATGAGCAGTTCTTC	CASSFSLMVYEQFF
TRBV4-2	TRBD2	NA	TRBJ2-5	TGTGCCAGCAGCCAACCTACGGGACTAGCGGGAGTACGGTTCGAGACCCAGTACTTC	CASSQPTGLAGVRFETQYF
TRBV5-1	NA	once	TRBJ1-3	TGCGCCAGCAGCTTGGCGGGTACGATAGGAAACACCATATATTTT	CASSLAGTIGNTIYF
TRBV2	TRBD2	NA	TRBJ2-7	TGTGCCAGCAGTCGGACTAGCGCCGAGCAGTACTTC	CASSRTSAEQYF
TRBV7-9	TRBD1	NA	TRBJ1-6	TGTGCCAGCAGCTTAGAGGGGGCTGGGCCCCTCCACTTT	CASSLEGAGPLHF
TRBV7-2	TRBD2	NA	TRBJ2-3	TGTGCCAGCAGCTTAGATAAGACTAGCGGCCCTAGCACAGATACGCAGTATTTT	CASSLDKTSGPSTDTQYF
TRBV24-1	TRBD2	NA	TRBJ2-3	TGTGCCACCAGTGATTTATCTAGCGGGGGATTCACAGATACGCAGTATTTT	CATSDLSSGGFTDTQYF
TRBV5-4	NA	NA	TRBJ1-5	TGTGCCAGCAGTGTACAGGGCCTTGGCAATCAGCCCCAGCATTTT	CASSVQGLGNQPQHF
TRBV5-8	NA	NA	TRBJ2-3	TGTGCCAGCAGCTTGGTACTCACAGATACGCAGTATTTT	CASSLVLTDTQYF
TRBV19	TRBD2	NA	TRBJ2-1	TGTGCCAGTAGTCCCGGACTAGCGGGATTTTACAATGAGCAGTTCTTC	CASSPGLAGFYNEQFF
TRBV18	NA	NA	TRBJ2-7	TGTGCCAGCTCATCTGACTTCCACGAGCAGTACTTC	CASSSDFHEQYF
TRBV6-5	TRBD2	NA	TRBJ2-1	TGTGCCAGCAGTTACAATGCGGCGGTAGCGGGGGTTGAGCAGTTCTTC	CASSYNAAVAGVEQFF
TRBV4-1	TRBD1	NA	TRBJ2-3	TGCGCCAGCAGCCAACCACAGGGGGTGAAACCAGATACGCAGTATTTT	CASSQPQGVKPDTQYF
TRBV4-2	NA	NA	TRBJ1-6	TGTGCCAGCAGCCAGGGGACTTCCTATAATTCACCCCTCCACTTT	CASSQGTSYNSPLHF
TRBV27	NA	NA	TRBJ2-1	TGTGCCAGCAGTTTCAGGCTAGCCAGCAATGAGCAGTTCTTC	CASSFRLASNEQFF
TRBV2	NA	once	TRBJ1-3	TGTGCCAGCAGTGCCCGGAGGATACAGGGTGTCTCCTCTGGAAACACCATATATTTT	CASSARRIQGVSSGNTIYF
TRBV21-1	NA	NA	TRBJ2-7	TGTGCCAGCAGCAAATGTGAGAGACGGAGAAAATTCTACGAGCAGTACTTC	CASSKCERRRKFYEQYF
TRBV6-1	TRBD2	NA	TRBJ2-5	TGTGCCAGCAGTGAGACTAGCGGGAGATACCAAGAGACCCAGTACTTC	CASSETSGRYQETQYF
TRBV9	NA	medium-sized	TRBJ1-3	TGTGCCAGCAGCCTGAAGTTGGGCTCCCCGAACCCTGGAAACACCATATATTTT	CASSLKLGSPNPGNTIYF
TRBV6-5	TRBD1	NA	TRBJ1-4	TGTGCCAGCAGTTCCCAGGGGGCTGAAAAACTGTTTTTT	CASSSQGAEKLFF
TRBV28	TRBD1	NA	TRBJ1-5	TGTGCCAGCACCCTACCGGAGGACAGGGGCTACAATCAGCCCCAGCATTTT	CASTLPEDRGYNQPQHF
TRBV24-1	TRBD1	once	TRBJ2-3	TGTGCCACCAGTGATTTCTCGGACAGGGGCACAGATACGCAGTATTTT	CATSDFSDRGTDTQYF
TRBV2	NA	NA	TRBJ2-7	TGTGCCAGCAGTGGACAGGGAGGAAGCTACGAGCAGTACTTC	CASSGQGGSYEQYF
TRBV11-2	TRBD2	NA	TRBJ2-5	TGTGCCAGCAGCTTAGTAGCGGGGCACCAAGAGACCCAGTACTTC	CASSLVAGHQETQYF
TRBV5-1	NA	NA	TRBJ1-4	TGCGCCAGCAGCCGGCCAGACGGAGATAATGAAAAACTGTTTTTT	CASSRPDGDNEKLFF